This is a list of T cell receptor beta chains from one sample in a study of PD-1 blockade in classical Hodgkin lymphoma. Here immunoSEQ multiplex PCR was the method, and the copy in TCRdb shows in-frame clones only, minus some. Of some 4,000 clones in the sample, 80% to 90% were seen once. The input for sequencing was CD4+ T cells from blood, taken at baseline. The origin of the receptors is a human donor with classical Hodgkin lymphoma. The CDR3 runs from the conserved cysteine through the conserved F or W. The D gene is left open where the match is weak.

J,V,D,CDR3,DNA
TRBJ2-7,TRBV5-1,-,CASSPQPGQLEQYF,TGCGCCAGCAGCCCCCAGCCGGGCCAGCTGGAGCAGTACTTC
TRBJ2-2,TRBV7-3,-,CASSLGGTNTGELFF,TGTGCCAGCAGCTTAGGCGGAACGAACACCGGGGAGCTGTTTTTT
TRBJ2-3,TRBV27,-,CASTRVLGADTQYF,TGTGCCAGCACCCGAGTCCTGGGCGCAGATACGCAGTATTTT
TRBJ2-1,TRBV7-2,TRBD1,CASSSPRGRFYNEQFF,TGTGCCAGCAGCTCCCCCAGGGGGCGCTTTTACAATGAGCAGTTCTTC
TRBJ2-6,TRBV27,-,CASSLEGNSGANVLTF,TGTGCCAGCAGTTTAGAAGGGAACTCTGGGGCCAACGTCCTGACTTTC
TRBJ2-3,TRBV30,-,CAWSASLENTQYF,TGTGCCTGGAGCGCTTCCCTAGAGAACACGCAGTATTTT
TRBJ1-4,TRBV6-6,-,CASSYSLWGPNEKLFF,TGTGCCAGCAGTTACTCGTTATGGGGGCCTAATGAAAAACTGTTTTTT
TRBJ1-2,TRBV28,-,CASGPTGRGGYTF,TGTGCCAGCGGACCAACAGGGAGAGGTGGCTACACCTTC
TRBJ1-1,TRBV30,-,CAGGVGGAGITFF,TGTGCCGGGGGCGTCGGGGGGGCAGGTATAACTTTCTTT
TRBJ1-5,TRBV19,TRBD1,CASSYPGQTNSNQPQHF,TGTGCCAGTAGTTACCCGGGACAGACCAATAGCAATCAGCCCCAGCATTTT
TRBJ1-5,TRBV5-1,-,CASSPRQGGIQHF,TGCGCCAGCAGCCCCCGCCAGGGAGGAATCCAGCATTTT
TRBJ2-1,TRBV6-5,TRBD2,CASSYSTSGGGGEQFF,TGTGCCAGCAGTTACTCGACCAGCGGGGGGGGAGGGGAGCAGTTCTTC
TRBJ2-5,TRBV15,-,CATSRDRAAETQYF,TGTGCCACCAGCAGAGATAGGGCTGCGGAGACCCAGTACTTC
TRBJ1-3,TRBV10-1,-,CATAQAPGNTIYF,TGCGCCACCGCACAGGCTCCTGGAAACACCATATATTTT
TRBJ2-3,TRBV28,-,CASRPYSGEADTQYF,TGTGCCAGCAGGCCTTACTCGGGGGAGGCAGATACGCAGTATTTT
TRBJ1-3,TRBV28,TRBD1,CASSFAGQNSGNTIYF,TGTGCCAGCAGTTTCGCGGGACAGAACTCTGGAAACACCATATATTTT
TRBJ1-5,TRBV6-1,TRBD1,CASSEDPGTGVSNQPQHF,TGTGCCAGCAGTGAAGACCCCGGGACAGGGGTTTCCAATCAGCCCCAGCATTTT
TRBJ1-1,TRBV28,TRBD1,CASSRDRIRGTEAFF,TGTGCCAGCAGTCGGGACAGGATTAGGGGGACTGAAGCTTTCTTT